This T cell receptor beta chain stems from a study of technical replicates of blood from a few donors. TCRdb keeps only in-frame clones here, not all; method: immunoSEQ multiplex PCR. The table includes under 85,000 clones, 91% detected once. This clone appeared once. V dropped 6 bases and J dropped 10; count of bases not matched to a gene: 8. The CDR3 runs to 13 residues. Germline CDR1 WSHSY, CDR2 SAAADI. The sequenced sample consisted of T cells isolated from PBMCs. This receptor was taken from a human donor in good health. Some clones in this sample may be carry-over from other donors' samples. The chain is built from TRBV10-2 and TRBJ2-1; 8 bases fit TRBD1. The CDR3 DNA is TGCGCCAGCAGCGTGGACAGGGCCCGAGAGCAGTTCTTC. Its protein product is CASSVDRAREQFF.